This TCR beta chain was obtained from a study of glioma-infiltrating T cells. This clonotype was recorded many times. Amplification of TCR alpha and beta CDR3 regions from RNA used iRepertoire nested multiplex PCR. MiXCR was run by TCRdb on the multiplex PCR reads, yielding one entry per CDR3 protein. The table has tens of thousands of distinct CDR3 sequences, approximately 42% seen once. This CDR3 has 14 residues. The V gene end was trimmed by 4 bases and the J gene end by 4 bases; junction bases not matched to a gene: 4. Sequenced input: glioma tissue, nonneoplastic brain tissue, or PBMCs (not recorded which). The TCR sequence derives from a human donor with low-grade glioma or glioblastoma, undergoing nonglioma brain surgery, or in good health (not recorded which). The chain links TRBV12-3 or TRBV12-4 to TRBJ1-2; 9 bases agree with TRBD1. Here the CDR3 DNA reads TGTGCCAGCAGTTCCTCGACAGGGGGCTATGGCTACACCTTC. Amino acids: CASSSSTGGYGYTF.